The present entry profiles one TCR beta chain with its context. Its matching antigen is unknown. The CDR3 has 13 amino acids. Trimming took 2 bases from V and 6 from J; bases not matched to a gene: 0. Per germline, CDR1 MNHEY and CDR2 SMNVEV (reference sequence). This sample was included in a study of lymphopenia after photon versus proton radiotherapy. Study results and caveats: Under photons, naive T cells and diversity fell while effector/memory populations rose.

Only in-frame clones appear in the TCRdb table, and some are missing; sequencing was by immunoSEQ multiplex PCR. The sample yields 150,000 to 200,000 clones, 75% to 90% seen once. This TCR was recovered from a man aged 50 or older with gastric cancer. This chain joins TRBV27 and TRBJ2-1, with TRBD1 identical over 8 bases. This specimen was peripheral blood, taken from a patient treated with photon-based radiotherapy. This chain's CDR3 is CASSLDRGNEQFF. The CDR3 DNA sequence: TGTGCCAGCAGTTTAGACAGGGGCAATGAGCAGTTCTTC.